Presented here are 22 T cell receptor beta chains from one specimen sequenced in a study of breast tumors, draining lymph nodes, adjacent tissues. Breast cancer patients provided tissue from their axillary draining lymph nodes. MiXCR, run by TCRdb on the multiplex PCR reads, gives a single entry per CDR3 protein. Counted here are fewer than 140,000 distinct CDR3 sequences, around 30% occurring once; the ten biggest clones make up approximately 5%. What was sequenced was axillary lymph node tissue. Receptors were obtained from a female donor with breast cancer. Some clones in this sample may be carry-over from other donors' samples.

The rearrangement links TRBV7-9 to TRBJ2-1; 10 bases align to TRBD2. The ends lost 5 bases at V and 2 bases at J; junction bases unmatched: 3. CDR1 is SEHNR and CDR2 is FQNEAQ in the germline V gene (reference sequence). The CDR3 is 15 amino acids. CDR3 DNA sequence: TGTGCCAGCAGCGAAGGACTAGCGGCCTACAATGAGCAGTTCTTC. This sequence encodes CASSEGLAAYNEQFF.

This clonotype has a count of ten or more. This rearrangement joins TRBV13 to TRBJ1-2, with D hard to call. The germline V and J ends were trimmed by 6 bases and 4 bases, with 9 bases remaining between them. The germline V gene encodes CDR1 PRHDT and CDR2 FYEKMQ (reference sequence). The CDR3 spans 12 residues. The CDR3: CASSQDFYGYTF. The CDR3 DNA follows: TGTGCCAGCAGTCAGGATTTCTATGGCTACACCTTC.

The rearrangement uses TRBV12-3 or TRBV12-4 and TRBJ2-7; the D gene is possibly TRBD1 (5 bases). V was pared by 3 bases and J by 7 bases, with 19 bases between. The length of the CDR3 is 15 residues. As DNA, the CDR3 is TGTGCCAGCAGTTTCGGCAGGGTGCGCCTTCAAGAGCAGTACTTC. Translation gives CASSFGRVRLQEQYF.

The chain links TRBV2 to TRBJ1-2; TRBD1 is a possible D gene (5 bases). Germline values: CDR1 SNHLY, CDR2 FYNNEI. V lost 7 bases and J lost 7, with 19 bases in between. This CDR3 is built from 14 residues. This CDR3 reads CASITGGVSRGYTF. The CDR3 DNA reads TGTGCCAGCATCACCGGGGGGGTTTCGCGTGGCTACACCTTC. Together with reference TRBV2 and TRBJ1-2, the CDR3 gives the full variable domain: EPEVTQTPSHQVTQMGQEVILRCVPISNHLYFYWYRQILGQKVEFLVSFYNNEISEKSEIFDDQFSVERPDGSNFTLKIRSTKLEDSAMYFCASITGGVSRGYTFGSGTRLTVV.

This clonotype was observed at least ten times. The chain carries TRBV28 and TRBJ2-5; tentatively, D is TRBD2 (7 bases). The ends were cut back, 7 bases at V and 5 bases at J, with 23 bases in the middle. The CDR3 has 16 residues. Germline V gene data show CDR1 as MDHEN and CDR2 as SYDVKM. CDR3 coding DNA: TGTGCCAGCACCCTAAGGGGGAGGGGGGGACTGGAGACCCAGTACTTC. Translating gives CASTLRGRGGLETQYF.

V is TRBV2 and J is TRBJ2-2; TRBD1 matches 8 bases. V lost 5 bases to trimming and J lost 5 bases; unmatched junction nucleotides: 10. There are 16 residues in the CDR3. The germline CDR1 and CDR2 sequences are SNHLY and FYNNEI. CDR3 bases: TGTGCCAGCAGTCCCCCCGGACAGGGAACAACCGGGGAGCTGTTTTTT. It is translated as CASSPPGQGTTGELFF.

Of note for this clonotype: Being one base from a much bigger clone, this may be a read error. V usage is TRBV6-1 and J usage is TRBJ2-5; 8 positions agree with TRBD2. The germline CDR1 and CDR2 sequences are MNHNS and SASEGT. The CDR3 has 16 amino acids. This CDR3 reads CASSQAGSGAQETQYF. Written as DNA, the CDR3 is TGTGCCAGCAGTCAAGCGGGTAGCGGGGCACAAGAGACCCAGTACTTC.

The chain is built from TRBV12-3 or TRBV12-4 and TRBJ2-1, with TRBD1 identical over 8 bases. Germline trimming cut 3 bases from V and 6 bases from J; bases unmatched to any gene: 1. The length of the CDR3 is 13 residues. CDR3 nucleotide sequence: TGTGCCAGCAGTTTTGACAGGGGCAATGAGCAGTTCTTC. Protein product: CASSFDRGNEQFF.

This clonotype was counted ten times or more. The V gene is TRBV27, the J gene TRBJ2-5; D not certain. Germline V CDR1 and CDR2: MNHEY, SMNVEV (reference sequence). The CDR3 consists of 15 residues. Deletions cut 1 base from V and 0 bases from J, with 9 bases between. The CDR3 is CASSLWVGYQETQYF. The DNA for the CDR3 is TGTGCCAGCAGTTTATGGGTAGGGTACCAAGAGACCCAGTACTTC.

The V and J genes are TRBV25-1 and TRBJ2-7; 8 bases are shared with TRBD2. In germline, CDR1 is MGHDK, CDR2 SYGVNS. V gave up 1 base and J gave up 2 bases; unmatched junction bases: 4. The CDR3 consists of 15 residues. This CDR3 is CASSEWTSNPYEQYF. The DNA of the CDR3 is TGTGCCAGCAGTGAATGGACTAGCAACCCCTACGAGCAGTACTTC.

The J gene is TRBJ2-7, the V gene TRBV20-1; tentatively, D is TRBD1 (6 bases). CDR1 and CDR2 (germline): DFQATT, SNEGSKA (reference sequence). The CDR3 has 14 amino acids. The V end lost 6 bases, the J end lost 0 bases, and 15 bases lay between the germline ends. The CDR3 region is CSANRDRSSYEQYF. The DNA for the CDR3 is TGCAGTGCCAATCGCGACAGGAGCTCCTACGAGCAGTACTTC.

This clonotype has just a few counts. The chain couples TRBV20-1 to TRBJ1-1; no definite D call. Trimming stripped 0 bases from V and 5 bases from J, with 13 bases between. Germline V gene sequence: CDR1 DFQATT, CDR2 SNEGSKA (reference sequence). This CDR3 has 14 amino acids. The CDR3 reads CSARDYEEWTEAFF. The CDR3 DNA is TGCAGTGCTAGAGATTATGAGGAGTGGACTGAAGCTTTCTTT.

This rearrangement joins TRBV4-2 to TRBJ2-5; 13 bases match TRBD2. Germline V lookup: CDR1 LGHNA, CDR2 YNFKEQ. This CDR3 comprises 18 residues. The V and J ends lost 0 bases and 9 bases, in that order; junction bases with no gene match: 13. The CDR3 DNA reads TGTGCCAGCAGCCAAGATACGACTAGCGGGAGGCCGAGGGAGGCCCAGTACTTC. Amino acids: CASSQDTTSGRPREAQYF.

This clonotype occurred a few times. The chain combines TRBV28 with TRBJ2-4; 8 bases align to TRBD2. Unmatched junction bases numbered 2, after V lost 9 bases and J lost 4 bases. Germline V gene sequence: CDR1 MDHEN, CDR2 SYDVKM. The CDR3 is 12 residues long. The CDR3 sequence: CASASGKNIQYF. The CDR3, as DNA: TGTGCCAGTGCTAGCGGGAAAAACATTCAGTACTTC.

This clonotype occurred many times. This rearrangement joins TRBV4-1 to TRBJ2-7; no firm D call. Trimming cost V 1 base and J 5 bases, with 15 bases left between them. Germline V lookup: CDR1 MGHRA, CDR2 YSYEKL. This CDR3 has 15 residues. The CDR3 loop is CASSQASSLEDEQYF. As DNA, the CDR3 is TGCGCCAGCAGCCAAGCATCCAGCCTTGAGGACGAGCAGTACTTC.

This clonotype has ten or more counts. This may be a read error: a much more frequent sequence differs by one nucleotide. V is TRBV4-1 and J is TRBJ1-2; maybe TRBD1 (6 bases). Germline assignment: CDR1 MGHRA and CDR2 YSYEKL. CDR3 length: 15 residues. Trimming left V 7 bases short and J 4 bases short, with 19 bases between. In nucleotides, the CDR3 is TGCGCCAGCACCCGGGGGGGCCCCGGCGGCTATGGCTACACCTTC. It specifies CASTRGGPGGYGYTF.

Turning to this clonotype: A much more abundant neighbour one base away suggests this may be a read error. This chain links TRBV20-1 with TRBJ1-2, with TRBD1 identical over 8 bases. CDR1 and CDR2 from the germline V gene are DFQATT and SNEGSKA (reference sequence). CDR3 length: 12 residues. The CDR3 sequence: CSASDGQGGSAF. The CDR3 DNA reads TGCAGTGCCAGTGATGGACAGGGTGGCTCCGCCTTC.

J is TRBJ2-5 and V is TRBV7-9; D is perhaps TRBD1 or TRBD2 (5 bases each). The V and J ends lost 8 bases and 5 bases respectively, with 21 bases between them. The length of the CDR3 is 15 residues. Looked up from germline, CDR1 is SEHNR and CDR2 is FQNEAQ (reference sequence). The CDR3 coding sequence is TGTGCCAGCGGCCGAAATGGTGGGACCCTGGAGACCCAGTACTTC. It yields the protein CASGRNGGTLETQYF.

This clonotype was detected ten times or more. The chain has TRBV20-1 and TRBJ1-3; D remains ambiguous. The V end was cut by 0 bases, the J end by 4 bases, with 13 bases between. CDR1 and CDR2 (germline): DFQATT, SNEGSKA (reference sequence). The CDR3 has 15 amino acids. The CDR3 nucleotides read TGCAGTGCTAGAGATCCCGGGTATTCAGGAAACACCATATATTTT. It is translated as CSARDPGYSGNTIYF.

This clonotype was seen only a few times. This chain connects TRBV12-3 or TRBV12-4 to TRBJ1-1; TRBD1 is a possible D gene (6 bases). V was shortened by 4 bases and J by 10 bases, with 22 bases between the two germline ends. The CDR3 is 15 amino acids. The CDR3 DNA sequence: TGTGCCAGCAGTTCCCAGGGGTCAACCAGCCGCCCAGCTTTCTTT. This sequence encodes CASSSQGSTSRPAFF.

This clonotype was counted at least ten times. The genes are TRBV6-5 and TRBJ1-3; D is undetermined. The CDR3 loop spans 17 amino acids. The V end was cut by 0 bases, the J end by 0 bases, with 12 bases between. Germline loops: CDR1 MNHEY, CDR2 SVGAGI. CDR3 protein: CASSYSFGRLSGNTIYF. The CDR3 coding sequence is TGTGCCAGCAGTTACTCGTTTGGCAGGCTCTCTGGAAACACCATATATTTT.

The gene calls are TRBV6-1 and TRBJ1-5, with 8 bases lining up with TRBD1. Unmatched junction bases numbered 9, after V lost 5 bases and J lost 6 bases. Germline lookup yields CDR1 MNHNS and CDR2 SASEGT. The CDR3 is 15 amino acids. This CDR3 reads CASSPWTGQSQPQHF. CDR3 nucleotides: TGTGCCAGCAGTCCCTGGACAGGGCAAAGTCAGCCCCAGCATTTT.